This T cell receptor (beta chain) was obtained from a study of blood T cells in healthy people across ages. About the research overall: For every two T cells, template switching captured about one barcoded beta molecule.

A second PCR of 7 to 11 cycles used a sample-barcoded 5' primer and a J-beta primer mix. Unique molecular identifiers of 12 random nucleotides labeled each cDNA. TCRdb redid the calling of the 5' RACE reads with MiXCR, one entry per CDR3 protein. The sample records roughly 900,000 distinct CDR3 sequences, around 30% being singletons. This CDR3 contains 16 residues. CDR1 is SGHRS, CDR2 YFSETQ, per germline. After removal of 1 base from V and 5 bases from J, the junction contained 7 bases not matched to a gene. This clonotype appeared many times. Material: blood. The TCR was taken from a woman aged 80 or over in good health. The gene calls are TRBV5-1 and TRBJ2-3, with 10 bases fitting TRBD1. CDR3 DNA: TGCGCCAGCAGCTTGAACGGGGGACAGGGGATAGATACGCAGTATTTT. Translating gives CASSLNGGQGIDTQYF.